This T cell receptor beta chain was profiled in a study of cytomegalovirus exposure and HLA in healthy donors. Study-wide background: One earlier analysis, a look at approximately 180 million T cells, found more than 100 million unique TCR beta sequences.

Healthy donors of bone marrow made up the group. Regarding this clone: Antigen unknown.

Study-wide points: The presence/absence work took it that sequencing depth was about the same across donors. Investigators reported about 160 TCR beta chains as tied to cytomegalovirus.

The primer mix had 60 Vbeta and 13 Jbeta primers. The table came from immunoSEQ multiplex PCR; TCRdb's copy has only in-frame clones and leaves some out. Altogether 150,000 or so clones are present, 70% to 90% being singletons, with the ten largest covering about 2.1%. The CDR3 spans 13 residues. V was clipped by 4 bases and J by 7 bases, with 13 bases between them. CDR1 SGHDN and CDR2 FVKESK come from the germline V gene. The chain is built from TRBV14 and TRBJ1-2; unclear D gene. The sequence was obtained from a woman under 30 in good health and CMV-seronegative. Sequencing used PBMCs. CDR3 DNA: TGTGCCAGCAGCCTCCAACGGGGTCGTGGCTACACCTTC. This sequence encodes CASSLQRGRGYTF.